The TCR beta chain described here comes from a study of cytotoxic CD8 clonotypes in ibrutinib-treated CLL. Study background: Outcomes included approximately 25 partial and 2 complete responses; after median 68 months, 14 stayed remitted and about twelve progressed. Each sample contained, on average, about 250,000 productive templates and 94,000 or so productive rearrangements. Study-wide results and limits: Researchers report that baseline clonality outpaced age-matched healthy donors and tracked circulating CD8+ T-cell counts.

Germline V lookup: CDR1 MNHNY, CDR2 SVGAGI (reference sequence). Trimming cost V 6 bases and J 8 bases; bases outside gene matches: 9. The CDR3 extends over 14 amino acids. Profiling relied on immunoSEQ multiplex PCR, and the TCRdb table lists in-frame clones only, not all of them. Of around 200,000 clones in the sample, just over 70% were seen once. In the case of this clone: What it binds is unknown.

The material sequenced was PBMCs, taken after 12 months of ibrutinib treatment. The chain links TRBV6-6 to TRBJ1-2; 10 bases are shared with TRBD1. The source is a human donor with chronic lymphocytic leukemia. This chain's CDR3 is CASSRNRDRGGYTF. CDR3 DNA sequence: TGTGCCAGCAGCCGGAACCGGGACAGGGGCGGCTACACCTTC.